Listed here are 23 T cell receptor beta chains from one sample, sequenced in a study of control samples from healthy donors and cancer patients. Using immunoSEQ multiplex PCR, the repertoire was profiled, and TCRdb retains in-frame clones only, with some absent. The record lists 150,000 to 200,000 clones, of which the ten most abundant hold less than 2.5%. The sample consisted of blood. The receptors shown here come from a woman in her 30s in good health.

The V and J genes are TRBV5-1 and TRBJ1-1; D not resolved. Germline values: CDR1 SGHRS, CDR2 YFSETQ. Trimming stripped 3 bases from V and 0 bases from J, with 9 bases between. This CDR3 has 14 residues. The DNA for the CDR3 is TGCGCCAGCAGCTCACTGACCGTGAACACTGAAGCTTTCTTT. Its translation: CASSSLTVNTEAFF.

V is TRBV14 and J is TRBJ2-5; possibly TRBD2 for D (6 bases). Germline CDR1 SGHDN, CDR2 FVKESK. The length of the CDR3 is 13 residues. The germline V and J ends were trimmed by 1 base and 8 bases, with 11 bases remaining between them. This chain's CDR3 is CASSQVVGGTQYF. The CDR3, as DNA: TGTGCCAGCAGCCAAGTGGTGGGGGGAACCCAGTACTTC.

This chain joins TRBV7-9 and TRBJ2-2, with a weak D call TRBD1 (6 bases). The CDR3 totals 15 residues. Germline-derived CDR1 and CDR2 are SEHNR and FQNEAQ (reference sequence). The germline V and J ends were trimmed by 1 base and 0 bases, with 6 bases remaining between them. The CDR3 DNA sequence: TGTGCCAGCAGCTTAGGGACAGCGAACACCGGGGAGCTGTTTTTT. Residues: CASSLGTANTGELFF.

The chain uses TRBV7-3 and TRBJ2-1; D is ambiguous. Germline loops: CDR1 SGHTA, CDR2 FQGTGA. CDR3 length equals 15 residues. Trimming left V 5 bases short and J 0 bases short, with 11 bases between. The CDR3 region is CASSPGWTSYNEQFF. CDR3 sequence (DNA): TGTGCCAGCAGCCCTGGATGGACCTCCTACAATGAGCAGTTCTTC.

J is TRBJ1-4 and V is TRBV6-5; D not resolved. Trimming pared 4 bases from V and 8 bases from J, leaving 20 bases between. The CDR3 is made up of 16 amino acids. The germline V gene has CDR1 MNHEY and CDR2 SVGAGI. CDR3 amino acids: CASSSVMTGRREKLFF. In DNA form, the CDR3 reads TGTGCCAGCAGTTCAGTCATGACGGGGAGGAGGGAAAAACTGTTTTTT.

CDR3 amino acids: CASSQSGRLNTEAFF. The DNA for the CDR3 is TGTGCCAGCAGCCAATCTGGCAGGCTGAACACTGAAGCTTTCTTT. The chain couples TRBV16 to TRBJ1-1, with no clear D. The CDR3 runs to 15 residues. V was clipped by 0 bases and J by 0 bases, with 8 bases between them. The V gene's germline CDR1 is KGHSY and CDR2 FQNENV.

CDR3 loop: CASSEAAGEETQYF. CDR3 sequence (DNA): TGTGCCAGCAGTGAAGCGGCAGGGGAAGAGACCCAGTACTTC. The rearrangement links TRBV2 to TRBJ2-5; possibly TRBD1 for D (6 bases). This CDR3 spans 14 amino acids. The V gene's germline CDR1 is SNHLY and CDR2 FYNNEI. Trimming removed 0 bases at V and 3 bases at J, with 8 bases between.

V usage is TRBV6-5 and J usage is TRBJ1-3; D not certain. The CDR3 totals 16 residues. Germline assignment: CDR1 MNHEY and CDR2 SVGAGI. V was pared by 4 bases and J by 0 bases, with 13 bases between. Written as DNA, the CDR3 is TGTGCCAGCAGTTCGACGGGTAGGAGCTCTGGAAACACCATATATTTT. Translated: CASSSTGRSSGNTIYF.

The CDR3 loop reads CASSAQHVTGELFF. The CDR3 coding sequence is TGTGCCAGTAGTGCCCAACACGTCACCGGGGAGCTGTTTTTT. V is TRBV19 and J is TRBJ2-2; D is unresolved. Germline CDR1 reads LNHDA; CDR2 reads SQIVND (reference sequence). Trimming cost V 5 bases and J 4 bases, with 11 bases left between them. This CDR3 region has 14 residues. The variable domain in full, completed from reference TRBV19 and TRBJ2-2, reads DGGITQSPKYLFRKEGQNVTLSCEQNLNHDAMYWYRQDPGQGLRLIYYSQIVNDFQKGDIAEGYSVSREKKESFPLTVTSAQKNPTAFYLCASSAQHVTGELFFGEGSRLTVL.

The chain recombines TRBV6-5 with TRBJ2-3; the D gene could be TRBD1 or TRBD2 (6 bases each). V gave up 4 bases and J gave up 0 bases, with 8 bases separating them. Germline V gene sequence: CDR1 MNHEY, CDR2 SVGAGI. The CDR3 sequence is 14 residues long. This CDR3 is CASSFGGSTDTQYF. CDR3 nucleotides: TGTGCCAGCAGTTTCGGGGGCAGCACAGATACGCAGTATTTT.

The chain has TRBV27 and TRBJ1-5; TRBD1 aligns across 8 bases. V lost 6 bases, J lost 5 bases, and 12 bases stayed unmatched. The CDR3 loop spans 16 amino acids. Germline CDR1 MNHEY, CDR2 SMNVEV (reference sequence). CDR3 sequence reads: CASRPARGQGDQPQHF. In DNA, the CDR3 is TGTGCCAGCAGACCCGCCCGAGGACAGGGCGATCAGCCCCAGCATTTT.

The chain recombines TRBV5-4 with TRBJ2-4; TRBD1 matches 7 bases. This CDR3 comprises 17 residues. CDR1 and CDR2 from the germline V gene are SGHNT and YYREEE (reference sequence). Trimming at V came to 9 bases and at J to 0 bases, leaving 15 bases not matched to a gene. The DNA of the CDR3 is TGTGCCACCACACCGGGACAGCCAATTCTAGCCAAAAACATTCAGTACTTC. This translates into CATTPGQPILAKNIQYF.

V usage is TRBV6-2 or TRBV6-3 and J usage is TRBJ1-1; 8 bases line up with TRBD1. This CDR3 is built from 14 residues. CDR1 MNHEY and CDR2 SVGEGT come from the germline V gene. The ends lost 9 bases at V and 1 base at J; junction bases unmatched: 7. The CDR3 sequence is CASSRQGKNTEAFF. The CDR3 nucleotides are TGTGCCAGTAGTCGACAGGGGAAGAACACTGAAGCTTTCTTT.

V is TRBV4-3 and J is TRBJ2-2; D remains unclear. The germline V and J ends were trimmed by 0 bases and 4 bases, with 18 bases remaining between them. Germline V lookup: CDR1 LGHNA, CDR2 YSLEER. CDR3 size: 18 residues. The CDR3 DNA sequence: TGCGCCAGCAGCCAAGAGAGTCCAAAGGCGGCTTTCACCGGGGAGCTGTTTTTT. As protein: CASSQESPKAAFTGELFF.

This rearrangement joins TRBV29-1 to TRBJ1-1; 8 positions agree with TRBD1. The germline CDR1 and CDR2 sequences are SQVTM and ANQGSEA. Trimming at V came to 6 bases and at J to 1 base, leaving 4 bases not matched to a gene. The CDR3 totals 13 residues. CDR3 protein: CSVRDRSNTEAFF. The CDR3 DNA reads TGCAGCGTGCGGGACAGGTCGAACACTGAAGCTTTCTTT.

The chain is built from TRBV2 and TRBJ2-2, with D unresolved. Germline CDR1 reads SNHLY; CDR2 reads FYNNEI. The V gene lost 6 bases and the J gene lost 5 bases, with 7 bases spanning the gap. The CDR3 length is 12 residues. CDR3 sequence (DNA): TGTGCCAGCAGAGCGACAACCGGGGAGCTGTTTTTT. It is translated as CASRATTGELFF.

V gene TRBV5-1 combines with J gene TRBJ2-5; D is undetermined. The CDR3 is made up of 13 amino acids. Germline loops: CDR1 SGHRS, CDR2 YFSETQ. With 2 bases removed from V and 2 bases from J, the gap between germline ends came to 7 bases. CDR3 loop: CASSLWQQETQYF. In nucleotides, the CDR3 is TGCGCCAGCAGCTTATGGCAGCAAGAGACCCAGTACTTC.

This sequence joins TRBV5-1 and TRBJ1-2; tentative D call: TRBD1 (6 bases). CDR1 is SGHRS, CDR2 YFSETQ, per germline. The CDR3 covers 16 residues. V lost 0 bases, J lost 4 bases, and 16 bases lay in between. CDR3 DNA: TGCGCCAGCAGCTTGGCCGCAGGGGTGTTTGGCTATGGCTACACCTTC. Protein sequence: CASSLAAGVFGYGYTF.

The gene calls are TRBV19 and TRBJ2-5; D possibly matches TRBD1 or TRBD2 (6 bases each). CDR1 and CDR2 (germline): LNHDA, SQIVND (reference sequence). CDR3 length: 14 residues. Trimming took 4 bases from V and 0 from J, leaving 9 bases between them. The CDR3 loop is CASSKGGYQETQYF. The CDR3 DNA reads TGTGCCAGTAGTAAGGGGGGATACCAAGAGACCCAGTACTTC. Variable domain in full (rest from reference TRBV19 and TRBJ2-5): DGGITQSPKYLFRKEGQNVTLSCEQNLNHDAMYWYRQDPGQGLRLIYYSQIVNDFQKGDIAEGYSVSREKKESFPLTVTSAQKNPTAFYLCASSKGGYQETQYFGPGTRLLVL.

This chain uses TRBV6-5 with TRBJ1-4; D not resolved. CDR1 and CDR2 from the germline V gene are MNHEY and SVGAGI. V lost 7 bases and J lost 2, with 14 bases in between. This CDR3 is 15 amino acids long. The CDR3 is CASNRYGRTNEKLFF. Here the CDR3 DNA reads TGTGCCAGCAACCGCTACGGGCGCACTAATGAAAAACTGTTTTTT.

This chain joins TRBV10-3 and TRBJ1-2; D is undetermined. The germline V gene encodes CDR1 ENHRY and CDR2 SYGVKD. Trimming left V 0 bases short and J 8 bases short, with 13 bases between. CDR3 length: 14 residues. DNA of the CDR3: TGTGCCATCAGTGAGTCGTCTACTGCGGGGGGCTACACCTTC. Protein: CAISESSTAGGYTF.

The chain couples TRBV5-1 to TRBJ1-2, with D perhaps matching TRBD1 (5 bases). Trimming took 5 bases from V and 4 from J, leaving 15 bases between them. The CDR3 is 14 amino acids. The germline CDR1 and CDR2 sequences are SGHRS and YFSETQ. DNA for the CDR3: TGCGCCAGCAGTCCACCGGGGGATGGCTATGGCTACACCTTC. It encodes CASSPPGDGYGYTF.

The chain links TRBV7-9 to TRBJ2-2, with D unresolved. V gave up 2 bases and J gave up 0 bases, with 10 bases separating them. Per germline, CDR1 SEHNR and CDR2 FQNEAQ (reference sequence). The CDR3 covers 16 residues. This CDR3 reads CASSLKGSTNTGELFF. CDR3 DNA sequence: TGTGCCAGCAGCTTAAAAGGCAGCACGAACACCGGGGAGCTGTTTTTT.